Described below is a single T cell receptor beta chain sequence and its context. These data come from a study of T-cell reconstitution after alpha-beta-depleted transplantation in children. Unique molecular identifiers were used to barcode this TCRbeta library. TCRdb recomputed calls from the PCR reads with MiXCR, one row per CDR3 protein. The table has some 200,000 distinct CDR3 sequences, approximately 9.7% seen once; the top ten hold approximately 4.7%. The source is a human donor who donated a stem cell graft to a child with SCID. Sequenced here: PBMCs from the stem cell graft donor, sampled from the stem cell graft.

CDR3 DNA: TGTGCCAGCAGCTTCTTCGTCTCGGGGACAGGCTCCTATAATTCACCCCTCCACTTT. This translates into CASSFFVSGTGSYNSPLHF. This chain joins TRBV11-1 and TRBJ1-6, with 8 bases that match TRBD1. The trim removed 3 bases at V and 0 bases at J, leaving 10 bases unmatched. The CDR3 totals 19 residues. Germline V lookup: CDR1 SGHAT, CDR2 FQDESV (reference sequence).